This TCR beta chain is from a study of blood T cell repertoires in COVID-19. Participant age was roughly 18 to 95 years, and participants resided in roughly 24 US areas. There are a few counts of this clone. Measured with immunoSEQ multiplex PCR; TCRdb has only the in-frame clones, and not every one. The sample contains a few hundred thousand clones, about 86% of which appear only once. Source material: PBMCs or T cells enriched from blood (not recorded which). The TCR sequence derives from a man in his fifties or sixties who had recovered from COVID-19.

CDR3 protein: CASSPGRGTPRSDTQYF. The DNA of the CDR3 is TGCGCCAGCAGCCCCGGTAGAGGGACACCGAGGTCAGATACGCAGTATTTT. The genes are TRBV5-1 and TRBJ2-3, with a weak D call TRBD1 (6 bases). This CDR3 spans 17 amino acids. Trimming left V 4 bases short and J 4 bases short, with 22 bases between. Per germline, CDR1 SGHRS and CDR2 YFSETQ. Looking up the rest from reference TRBV5-1 and TRBJ2-3 gives the full variable domain: KAGVTQTPRYLIKTRGQQVTLSCSPISGHRSVSWYQQTPGQGLQFLFEYFSETQRNKGNFPGRFSGRQFSNSRSEMNVSTLELGDSALYLCASSPGRGTPRSDTQYFGPGTRLTVL.